The 22 T cell receptor beta chains below all came from one sample that was sequenced in a study of identical twins. TCRdb itself ran the 5' RACE reads through MiXCR, one entry per CDR3 protein. The sample yields approximately 150,000 distinct CDR3 sequences, around 3.5% seen once. Source material: memory T cells sorted from blood. All receptors derive from a man between 18 and 35 years old in good health.

Many counts were recorded for this clonotype. The V gene is TRBV12-3 or TRBV12-4, the J gene TRBJ1-2, with D hard to call. Trimming pared 6 bases from V and 8 bases from J, leaving 16 bases between. This CDR3 spans 13 amino acids. The DNA for the CDR3 is TGTGCCAGCAGCTTTTGGAACTCAACGGGCTACACCTTC. It codes for CASSFWNSTGYTF.

In its sample, this clonotype was seen many times. This sequence joins TRBV7-3 and TRBJ2-1; 11 positions agree with TRBD2. This CDR3 has 15 residues. Germline CDR1 reads SGHTA; CDR2 reads FQGTGA. Trimming took 5 bases from V and 7 from J; bases not matched to a gene: 7. In DNA form, the CDR3 reads TGTGCCAGCAGCCCCACGACTAGCGGGACGAATGAGCAGTTCTTC. Residues: CASSPTTSGTNEQFF.

The sample holds many counts of this clonotype. This rearrangement joins TRBV7-2 to TRBJ1-2, with D unclear. Trimming shortened V by 3 bases and J by 2 bases, and 10 bases separated the two germline ends. The CDR3 sequence is 14 residues long. Germline V gene data show CDR1 as SGHTA and CDR2 as FQGNSA. CDR3 protein: CASSFNAVNYGYTF. In nucleotides, the CDR3 is TGTGCCAGCAGCTTTAATGCAGTGAACTATGGCTACACCTTC.

Many counts were recorded for this clonotype. The chain joins TRBV4-3 to TRBJ2-2; D remains ambiguous. Looked up from germline, CDR1 is LGHNA and CDR2 is YSLEER. This CDR3 is built from 15 residues. V was pared by 2 bases and J by 3 bases, with 10 bases between. The DNA of the CDR3 is TGCGCCAGCAGCCAAAGTGGTCGGGACACCGGGGAGCTGTTTTTT. Translated, it gives CASSQSGRDTGELFF.

Remarks on this clonotype: Possible read error: a much larger clone is one base away. The CDR3 ends on some other residue instead of the conserved phenylalanine or tryptophan, so this is likely a read error. The chain combines TRBV20-1 with TRBJ2-2; no firm D call. Germline values: CDR1 DFQATT, CDR2 SNEGSKA (reference sequence). The V and J ends lost 2 bases and 4 bases respectively, with 14 bases between them. This CDR3 contains 15 residues. The CDR3 sequence: CSARMAVSATGELFC. DNA for the CDR3: TGCAGTGCTAGAATGGCGGTTTCGGCCACCGGGGAGCTGTTTTGT.

This clonotype was observed at least ten times. The chain recombines TRBV20-1 with TRBJ2-3; 8 nucleotides line up with TRBD2. CDR3 size: 13 residues. The junction had 7 bases not matched to a gene; V was cut back by 8 bases and J by 3 bases. Germline lookup yields CDR1 DFQATT and CDR2 SNEGSKA (reference sequence). This CDR3 is CSRSGRGTDTQYF. DNA for the CDR3: TGCAGTAGAAGCGGGAGAGGGACAGATACGCAGTATTTT.

This clonotype showed up many times. The chain uses TRBV11-2 and TRBJ2-1, with D tentatively TRBD2 (5 bases). Germline CDR1 is SGHAT and CDR2 is FQNNGV. This CDR3 has 15 residues. Trimming removed 5 bases from V and 0 bases from J, with 11 bases in between. Here the CDR3 DNA reads TGTGCCAGCAGCCTGACCGGGGACTCCTACAATGAGCAGTTCTTC. The encoded protein is CASSLTGDSYNEQFF.

The table lists this clonotype with many counts. The rearrangement joins TRBV4-1 to TRBJ1-3; 7 positions agree with TRBD1. The CDR3 extends over 17 amino acids. Trimming cost V 3 bases and J 2 bases; bases outside gene matches: 10. In germline, CDR1 is MGHRA, CDR2 YSYEKL. The CDR3 DNA reads as TGCGCCAGCAGCCAGGGGGGACAGTCGAGGGCTGGAAACACCATATATTTT. Translated, it gives CASSQGGQSRAGNTIYF.

This clonotype has ten or more counts. The gene calls are TRBV4-2 and TRBJ2-7; 8 positions match TRBD2. The junction had 10 bases not matched to a gene; V was cut back by 0 bases and J by 6 bases. The germline CDR1 and CDR2 sequences are LGHNA and YNFKEQ. The CDR3 is 16 amino acids. CDR3 bases: TGTGCCAGCAGCCAAGATGGGCGTCTAGCGGGCAGCGAGCAGTACTTC. Translating it yields CASSQDGRLAGSEQYF.

This clonotype was recorded many times. V gene TRBV16 combines with J gene TRBJ1-6; 8 bases map to TRBD1. V gave up 4 bases and J gave up 7 bases; unmatched junction bases: 9. The CDR3 sequence is 16 residues long. Germline CDR1 KGHSY, CDR2 FQNENV. The CDR3 reads CASSRADRELNSPLHF. The CDR3 DNA follows: TGTGCCAGCAGCCGGGCGGACAGGGAACTAAATTCACCCCTCCACTTT.

There are many counts of this clonotype. The chain links TRBV4-3 to TRBJ1-1, with a possible D match to TRBD1 (5 bases). Per germline, CDR1 LGHNA and CDR2 YSLEER. V was clipped by 0 bases and J by 3 bases, with 14 bases between them. The CDR3 consists of 16 residues. CDR3 in amino acids: CASSQDPRGQDTEAFF. The CDR3 DNA follows: TGCGCCAGCAGCCAAGATCCCCGGGGCCAGGACACTGAAGCTTTCTTT.

This clonotype was seen many times. This chain uses TRBV12-3 or TRBV12-4 with TRBJ2-1; tentative D call: TRBD1 (6 bases). This CDR3 is built from 15 residues. The V end lost 3 bases, the J end lost 6 bases, and 15 bases lay between the germline ends. The CDR3, as DNA: TGTGCCAGCAGTTTTGGAACAGGGTATCGCAATGAGCAGTTCTTC. Translating it yields CASSFGTGYRNEQFF.

The chain couples TRBV12-3 or TRBV12-4 to TRBJ1-5, with TRBD1 matching 7 bases. The CDR3 is 12 amino acids. With 6 bases clipped from V and 4 bases from J, the junction kept 0 bases outside the gene matches. CDR3 coding DNA: TGTGCCAGCAGGACAGGGAATCAGCCCCAGCATTTT. This gives the protein CASRTGNQPQHF.

In its sample, this clonotype was seen many times. The chain employs TRBV6-1 and TRBJ1-2, with TRBD1 identical over 7 bases. Trimming at V came to 6 bases and at J to 8 bases, leaving 6 bases not matched to a gene. This CDR3 comprises 12 residues. Germline-derived CDR1 and CDR2 are MNHNS and SASEGT. CDR3 in DNA: TGTGCCAGCAGCTATCAGGGGGGAGGCTACACCTTC. Its translation: CASSYQGGGYTF.

V usage is TRBV6-1 and J usage is TRBJ1-2; 7 bases are shared with TRBD1. J was trimmed by 2 bases and V by 7 bases; bases with no gene match: 7. CDR1 and CDR2 (germline): MNHNS, SASEGT. This CDR3 spans 14 amino acids. The CDR3 region has the DNA TGTGCCAGCACTGGGGACAGATCCAACTATGGCTACACCTTC. It specifies CASTGDRSNYGYTF.

This clonotype was detected many times. The chain carries TRBV18 and TRBJ2-7; D tentatively fits TRBD1 or TRBD2 (6 bases each). Germline V gives CDR1 KGHSH, CDR2 LQKENI. The CDR3 runs 14 residues. V lost 2 bases, J lost 1 base, and 9 bases lay in between. CDR3 DNA sequence: TGTGCCAGCTCACCAGAGGGGGGTTCCTACGAGCAGTACTTC. This gives the protein CASSPEGGSYEQYF.

This clonotype was detected ten times or more. The gene calls are TRBV19 and TRBJ2-1, with D unresolved. This CDR3 is 16 amino acids long. Germline V CDR1 and CDR2: LNHDA, SQIVND (reference sequence). Between the trimmed V and J ends, which lost 3 bases and 4 bases, there was a span of 16 bases. The CDR3 reads CASSIWRRMGYNEQFF. CDR3 in DNA: TGTGCCAGTAGTATCTGGCGGCGGATGGGGTACAATGAGCAGTTCTTC.

This clonotype has a count of ten or more. The CDR3 DNA reads TGTGCCAGCAGCGTCGAGGGTTCAGCGCTTACCTACGAGCAGTACTTC. The encoded protein is CASSVEGSALTYEQYF. The chain couples TRBV9 to TRBJ2-7, with D maybe TRBD2 (5 bases). Between the trimmed V and J ends, which lost 2 bases and 2 bases, there was a span of 17 bases. CDR1 and CDR2 (germline): SGDLS, YYNGEE. The CDR3 is 16 amino acids.

Comments on this clonotype: This may arise from a read error, as a much more abundant clone is one base away. The CDR3 does not end in the conserved phenylalanine or tryptophan, so this is likely a read error. The CDR3 DNA is TGCGCCAGCAGCTCGGACGGCACGGAGTGGAATGAGCAGTTCATC. Its protein product is CASSSDGTEWNEQFI. The chain couples TRBV5-1 to TRBJ2-1, with D unclear. This CDR3 spans 15 amino acids. V was shortened by 3 bases and J by 7 bases, with 17 bases between the two germline ends. The germline CDR1 and CDR2 sequences are SGHRS and YFSETQ.

This clonotype was observed at least ten times. The chain joins TRBV12-3 or TRBV12-4 to TRBJ2-1; D is ambiguous. Between the trimmed V and J ends, which lost 0 bases and 9 bases, there was a span of 6 bases. This CDR3 spans 12 amino acids. The CDR3 coding sequence is TGTGCCAGCAGTTTAGCTCCGGGTGAGCAGTTCTTC. Its translation: CASSLAPGEQFF.

The chain uses TRBV7-2 and TRBJ2-1; TRBD1 aligns across 8 bases. Germline V gene data show CDR1 as SGHTA and CDR2 as FQGNSA. This CDR3 is built from 15 residues. Germline trimming cut 5 bases from V and 0 bases from J; bases unmatched to any gene: 3. The CDR3 bases are TGTGCCAGCAGCGCCGACAGGGGCTCCTACAATGAGCAGTTCTTC. Translation: CASSADRGSYNEQFF.

This clonotype has at least ten counts. The chain's CDR3 is CASSAGTDKETQYF. CDR3 nucleotide sequence: TGCGCCAGCAGCGCCGGGACAGATAAAGAGACCCAGTACTTC. V usage is TRBV5-1 and J usage is TRBJ2-5; 7 bases fit TRBD1. This CDR3 comprises 14 residues. V lost 4 bases and J lost 3; bases outside the gene matches: 6. Germline loops: CDR1 SGHRS, CDR2 YFSETQ.